The clone carrying this T cell receptor beta chain appeared many times. The source material, RNA transcripts, was used to amplify TCR beta CDR3 regions. TCR CDR3 regions were first amplified by RT-PCR with HTBI primers. One entry per CDR3 protein, called by TCRdb with MiXCR from the multiplex PCR reads. This sample has roughly 740,000 distinct CDR3 sequences; less than 20% occur once, and the top ten carry 8.4%. The data are from a study of T cells in Graves' hyperthyroidism and ophthalmopathy. At the level of the study: Sampling of peripheral blood happened at initial diagnosis, prior to any treatment.

Looked up from germline, CDR1 is DFQATT and CDR2 is SNEGSKA (reference sequence). V lost 0 bases, J lost 6 bases, and 14 bases stayed unmatched. This CDR3 has 18 amino acids. The chain has TRBV20-1 and TRBJ2-7, with 13 nucleotides matching TRBD2. This clonotype originated in a man younger than 35 with Graves' hyperthyroidism. Material: blood. CDR3 amino acids: CSARDRGTSGRALLEQYF. Here the CDR3 DNA reads TGCAGTGCTAGAGATCGGGGCACTAGCGGGAGGGCCTTGCTCGAGCAGTACTTC.